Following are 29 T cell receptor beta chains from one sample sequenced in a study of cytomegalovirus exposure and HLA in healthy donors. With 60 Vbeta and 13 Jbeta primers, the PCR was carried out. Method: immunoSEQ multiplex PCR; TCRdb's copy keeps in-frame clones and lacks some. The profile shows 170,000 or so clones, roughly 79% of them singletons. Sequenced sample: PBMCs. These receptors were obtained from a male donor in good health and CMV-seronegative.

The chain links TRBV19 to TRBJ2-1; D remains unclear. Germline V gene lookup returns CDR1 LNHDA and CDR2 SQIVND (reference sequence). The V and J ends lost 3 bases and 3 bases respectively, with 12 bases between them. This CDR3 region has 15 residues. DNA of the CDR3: TGTGCCAGTAGTATTATACTACCCAACTACAATGAGCAGTTCTTC. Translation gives CASSIILPNYNEQFF.

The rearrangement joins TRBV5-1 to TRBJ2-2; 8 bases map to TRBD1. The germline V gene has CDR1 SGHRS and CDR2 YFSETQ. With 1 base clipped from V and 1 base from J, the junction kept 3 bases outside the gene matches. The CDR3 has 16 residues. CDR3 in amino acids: CASSLSGTGNTGELFF. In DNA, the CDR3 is TGCGCCAGCAGCTTGTCCGGGACAGGGAACACCGGGGAGCTGTTTTTT.

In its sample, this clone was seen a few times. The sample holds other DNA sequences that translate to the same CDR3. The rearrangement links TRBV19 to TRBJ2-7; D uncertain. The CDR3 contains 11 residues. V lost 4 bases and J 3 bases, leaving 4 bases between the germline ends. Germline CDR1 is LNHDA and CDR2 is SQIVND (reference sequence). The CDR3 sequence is CASSNYYEQYF. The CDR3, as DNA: TGTGCCAGTAGTAATTACTACGAGCAGTACTTC.

This chain's CDR3 is CASSWGQGGSYEQYF. The CDR3 coding sequence is TGTGCCAGCAGTTGGGGACAGGGGGGCTCCTACGAGCAGTACTTC. The chain has TRBV27 and TRBJ2-5; 11 positions match TRBD1. Near its end, the DNA agrees better with TRBJ2-7, so the J call may be wrong. CDR3 length: 15 residues. CDR1 and CDR2 (germline): MNHEY, SMNVEV (reference sequence).

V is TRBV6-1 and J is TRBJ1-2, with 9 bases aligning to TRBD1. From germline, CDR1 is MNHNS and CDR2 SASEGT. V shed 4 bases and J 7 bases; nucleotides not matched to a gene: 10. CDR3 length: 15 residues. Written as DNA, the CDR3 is TGTGCCAGCAGTGCCCGACAGGGGGAAAGGAGTGGCTACACCTTC. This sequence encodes CASSARQGERSGYTF.

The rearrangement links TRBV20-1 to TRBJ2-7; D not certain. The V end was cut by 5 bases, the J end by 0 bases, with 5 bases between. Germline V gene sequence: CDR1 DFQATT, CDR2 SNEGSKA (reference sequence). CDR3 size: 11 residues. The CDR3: CSAFSSYEQYF. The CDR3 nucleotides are TGCAGTGCTTTTAGCTCCTACGAGCAGTACTTC.

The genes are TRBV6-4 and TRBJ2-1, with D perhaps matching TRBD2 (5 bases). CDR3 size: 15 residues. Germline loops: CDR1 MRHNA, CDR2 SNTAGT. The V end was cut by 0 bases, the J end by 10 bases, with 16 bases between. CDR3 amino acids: CASSDSLSAREEQFF. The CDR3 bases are TGTGCCAGCAGTGACTCACTGAGCGCCCGGGAAGAGCAGTTCTTC.

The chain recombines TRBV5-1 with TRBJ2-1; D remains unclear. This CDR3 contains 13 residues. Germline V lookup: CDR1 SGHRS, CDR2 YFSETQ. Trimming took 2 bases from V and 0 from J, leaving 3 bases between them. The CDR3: CASSFNSYNEQFF. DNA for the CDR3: TGCGCCAGCAGCTTTAACTCCTACAATGAGCAGTTCTTC.

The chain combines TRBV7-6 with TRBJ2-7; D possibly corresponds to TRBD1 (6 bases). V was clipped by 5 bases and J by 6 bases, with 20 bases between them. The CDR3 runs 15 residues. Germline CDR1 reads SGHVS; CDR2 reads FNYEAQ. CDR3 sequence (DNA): TGTGCCAGCAGCGCAGGCCCGGACAGTGGATCCGAGCAGTACTTC. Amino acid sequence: CASSAGPDSGSEQYF.

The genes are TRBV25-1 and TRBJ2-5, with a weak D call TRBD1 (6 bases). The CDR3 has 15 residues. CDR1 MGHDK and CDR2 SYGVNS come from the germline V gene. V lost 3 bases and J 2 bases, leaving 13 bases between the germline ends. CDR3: CASSDGTHEQETQYF. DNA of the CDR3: TGTGCCAGCAGTGATGGGACACACGAACAAGAGACCCAGTACTTC. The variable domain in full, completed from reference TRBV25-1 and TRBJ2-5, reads EADIYQTPRYLVIGTGKKITLECSQTMGHDKMYWYQQDPGMELHLIHYSYGVNSTEKGDLSSESTVSRIRTEHFPLTLESARPSHTSQYLCASSDGTHEQETQYFGPGTRLLVL.

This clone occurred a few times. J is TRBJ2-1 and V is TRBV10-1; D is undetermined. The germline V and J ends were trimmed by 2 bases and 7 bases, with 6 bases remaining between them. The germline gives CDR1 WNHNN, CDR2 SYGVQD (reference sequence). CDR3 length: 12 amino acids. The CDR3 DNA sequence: TGCGCCAGCAGTGAGATTAATAATGAGCAGTTCTTC. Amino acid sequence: CASSEINNEQFF.

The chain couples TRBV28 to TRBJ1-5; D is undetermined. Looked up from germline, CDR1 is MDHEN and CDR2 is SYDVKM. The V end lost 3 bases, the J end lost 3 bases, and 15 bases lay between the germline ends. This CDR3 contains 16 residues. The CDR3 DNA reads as TGTGCCAGCAGTTTTATAGCAGACCTCGTCAATCAGCCCCAGCATTTT. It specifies CASSFIADLVNQPQHF.

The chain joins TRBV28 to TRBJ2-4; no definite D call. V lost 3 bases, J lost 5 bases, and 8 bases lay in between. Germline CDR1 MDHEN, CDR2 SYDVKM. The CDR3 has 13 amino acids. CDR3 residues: CASSLERENIQYF. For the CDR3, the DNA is TGTGCCAGCAGTTTGGAACGGGAAAACATTCAGTACTTC.

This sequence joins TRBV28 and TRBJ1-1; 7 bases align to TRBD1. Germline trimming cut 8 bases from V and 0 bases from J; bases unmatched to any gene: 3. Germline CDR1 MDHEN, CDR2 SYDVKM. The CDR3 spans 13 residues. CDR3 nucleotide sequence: TGTGCCAGCGCTGACAGGGTGAACACTGAAGCTTTCTTT. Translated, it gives CASADRVNTEAFF.

The CDR3 DNA reads TGTGCCAGCAGTTACTGGGGACAGTTGAACACTGAAGCTTTCTTT. It yields the protein CASSYWGQLNTEAFF. The chain employs TRBV6-5 and TRBJ1-1; TRBD1 agrees at 7 bases. Looked up from germline, CDR1 is MNHEY and CDR2 is SVGAGI. The CDR3 is 15 amino acids. J lost 0 bases, V lost 1 base, and 2 bases had no gene match.

In nucleotides, the CDR3 is TGCGCCAGCAGCTTGAAGGGGGCCTCTGGAAACACCATATATTTT. Translation: CASSLKGASGNTIYF. The genes are TRBV5-1 and TRBJ1-3, with 7 nucleotides matching TRBD1. This CDR3 spans 15 amino acids. Trimming removed 1 base from V and 0 bases from J; junction bases left unmatched: 1. Germline loops: CDR1 SGHRS, CDR2 YFSETQ.

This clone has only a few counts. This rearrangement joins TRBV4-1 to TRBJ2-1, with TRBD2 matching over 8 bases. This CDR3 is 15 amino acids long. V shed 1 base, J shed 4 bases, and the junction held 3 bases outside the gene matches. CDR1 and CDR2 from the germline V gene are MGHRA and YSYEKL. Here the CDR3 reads CASSQGAGVYNEQFF. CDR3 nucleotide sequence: TGCGCCAGCAGCCAAGGAGCGGGAGTTTACAATGAGCAGTTCTTC.

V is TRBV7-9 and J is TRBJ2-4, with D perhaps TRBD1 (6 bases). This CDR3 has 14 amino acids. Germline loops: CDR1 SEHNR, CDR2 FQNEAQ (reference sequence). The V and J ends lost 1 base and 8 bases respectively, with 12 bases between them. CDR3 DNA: TGTGCCAGCAGCTTAGAGCCCAGGGGTGACATTCAGTACTTC. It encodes CASSLEPRGDIQYF.

This CDR3 is CASSQDPGQSGFVPQYF. The CDR3 nucleotides read TGTGCCAGCAGCCAAGACCCCGGCCAATCGGGTTTCGTTCCGCAGTATTTT. V is TRBV4-2 and J is TRBJ2-3; D is undetermined. This CDR3 contains 17 residues. Germline values: CDR1 LGHNA, CDR2 YNFKEQ. The ends were cut back, 0 bases at V and 10 bases at J, with 23 bases in the middle.

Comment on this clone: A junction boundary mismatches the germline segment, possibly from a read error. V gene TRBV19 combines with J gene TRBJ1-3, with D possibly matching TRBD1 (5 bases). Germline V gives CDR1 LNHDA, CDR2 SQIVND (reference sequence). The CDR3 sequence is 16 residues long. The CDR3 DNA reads TGTGCCAATAGTGCCGACAGAACTCATCCTGGAAACACCATATATTTT. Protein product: CANSADRTHPGNTIYF. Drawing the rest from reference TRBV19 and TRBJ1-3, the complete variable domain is DGGITQSPKYLFRKEGQNVTLSCEQNLNHDAMYWYRQDPGQGLRLIYYSQIVNDFQKGDIAEGYSVSREKKESFPLTVTSAQKNPTAFYLCANSADRTHPGNTIYFGEGSWLTVV.

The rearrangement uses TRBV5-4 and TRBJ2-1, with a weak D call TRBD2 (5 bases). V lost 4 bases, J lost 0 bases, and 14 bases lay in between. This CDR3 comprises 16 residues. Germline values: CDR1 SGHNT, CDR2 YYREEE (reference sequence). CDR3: CASSDGLVSSYNEQFF. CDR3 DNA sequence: TGTGCCAGCAGCGACGGACTCGTGAGCTCCTACAATGAGCAGTTCTTC.

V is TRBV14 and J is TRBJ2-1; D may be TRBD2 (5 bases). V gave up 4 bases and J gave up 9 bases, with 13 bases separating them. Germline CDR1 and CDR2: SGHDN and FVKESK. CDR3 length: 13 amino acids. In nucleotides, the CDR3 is TGTGCCAGCAGCCCAGGACTCTTAGGTGAGCAGTTCTTC. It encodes CASSPGLLGEQFF.

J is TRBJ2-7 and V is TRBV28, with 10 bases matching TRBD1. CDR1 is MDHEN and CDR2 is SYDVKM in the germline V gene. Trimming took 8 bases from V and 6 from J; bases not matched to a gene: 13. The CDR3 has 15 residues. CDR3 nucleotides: TGTGCCAGCGGAGCCCCGGGACAGGGGTGGGCCGAGCAGTACTTC. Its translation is CASGAPGQGWAEQYF.

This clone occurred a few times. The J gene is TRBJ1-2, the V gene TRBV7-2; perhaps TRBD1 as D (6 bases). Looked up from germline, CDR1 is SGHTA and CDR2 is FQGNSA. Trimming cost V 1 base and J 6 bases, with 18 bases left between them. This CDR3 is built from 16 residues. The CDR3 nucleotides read TGTGCCAGCAGCTTAGGGGGACAAGTTCCCCCTCATGGCTACACCTTC. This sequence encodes CASSLGGQVPPHGYTF. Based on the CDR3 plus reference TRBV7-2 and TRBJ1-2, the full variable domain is GAGVSQSPSNKVTEKGKDVELRCDPISGHTALYWYRQSLGQGLEFLIYFQGNSAPDKSGLPSDRFSAERTGGSVSTLTIQRTQQEDSAVYLCASSLGGQVPPHGYTFGSGTRLTVV.

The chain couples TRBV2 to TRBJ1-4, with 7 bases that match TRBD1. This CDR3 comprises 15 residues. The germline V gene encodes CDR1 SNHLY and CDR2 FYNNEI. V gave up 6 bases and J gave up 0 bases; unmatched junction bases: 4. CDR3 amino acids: CASRRQGATNEKLFF. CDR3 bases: TGTGCCAGCAGGCGTCAGGGGGCAACTAATGAAAAACTGTTTTTT.

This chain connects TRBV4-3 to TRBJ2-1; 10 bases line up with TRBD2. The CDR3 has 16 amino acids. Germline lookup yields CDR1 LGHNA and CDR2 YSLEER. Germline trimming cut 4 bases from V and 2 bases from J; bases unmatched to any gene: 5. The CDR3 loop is CASSPRTSGPYNEQFF. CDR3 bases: TGCGCCAGCAGCCCCCGGACTAGCGGTCCCTACAATGAGCAGTTCTTC.

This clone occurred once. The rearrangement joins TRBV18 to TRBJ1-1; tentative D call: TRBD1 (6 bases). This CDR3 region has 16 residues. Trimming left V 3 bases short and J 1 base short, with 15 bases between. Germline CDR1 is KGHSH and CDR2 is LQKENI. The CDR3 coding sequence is TGTGCCAGCTCACCTACCCCCGGGACATCGAACACTGAAGCTTTCTTT. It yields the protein CASSPTPGTSNTEAFF.

The CDR3 is CASVGGVQASNQPQHF. CDR3 sequence (DNA): TGCGCCAGCGTGGGGGGGGTACAGGCCTCCAATCAGCCCCAGCATTTT. The gene calls are TRBV10-1 and TRBJ1-5, with D tentatively TRBD1 (5 bases). Trimming shortened V by 8 bases and J by 3 bases, and 20 bases separated the two germline ends. CDR3 length: 16 residues. The germline gives CDR1 WNHNN, CDR2 SYGVQD (reference sequence).

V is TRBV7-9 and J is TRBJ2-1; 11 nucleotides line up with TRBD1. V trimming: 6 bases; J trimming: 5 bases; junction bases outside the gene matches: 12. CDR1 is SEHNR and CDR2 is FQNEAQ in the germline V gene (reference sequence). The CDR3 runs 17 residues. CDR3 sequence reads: CASRPKYRDRGDNEQFF. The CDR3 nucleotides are TGTGCCAGCAGACCAAAATACCGGGACAGGGGGGACAATGAGCAGTTCTTC.